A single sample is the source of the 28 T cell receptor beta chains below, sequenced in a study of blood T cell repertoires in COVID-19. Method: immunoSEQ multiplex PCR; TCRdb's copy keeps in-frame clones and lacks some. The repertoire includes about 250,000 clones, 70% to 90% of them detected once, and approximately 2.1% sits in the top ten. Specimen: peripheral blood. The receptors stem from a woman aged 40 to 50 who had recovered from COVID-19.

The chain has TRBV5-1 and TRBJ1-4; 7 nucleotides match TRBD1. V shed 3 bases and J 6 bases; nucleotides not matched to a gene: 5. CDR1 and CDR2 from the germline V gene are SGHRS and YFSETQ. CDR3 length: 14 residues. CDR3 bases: TGCGCCAGCAGCTGGACAGGATGGGATGAAAAACTGTTTTTT. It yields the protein CASSWTGWDEKLFF.

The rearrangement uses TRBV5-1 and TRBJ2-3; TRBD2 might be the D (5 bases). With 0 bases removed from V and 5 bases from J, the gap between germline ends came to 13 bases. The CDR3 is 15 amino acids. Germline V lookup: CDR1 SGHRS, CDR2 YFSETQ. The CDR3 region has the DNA TGCGCCAGCAGCTTGGCCCCCAGCGGTGTAGATACGCAGTATTTT. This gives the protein CASSLAPSGVDTQYF. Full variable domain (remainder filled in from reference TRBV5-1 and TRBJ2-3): KAGVTQTPRYLIKTRGQQVTLSCSPISGHRSVSWYQQTPGQGLQFLFEYFSETQRNKGNFPGRFSGRQFSNSRSEMNVSTLELGDSALYLCASSLAPSGVDTQYFGPGTRLTVL.

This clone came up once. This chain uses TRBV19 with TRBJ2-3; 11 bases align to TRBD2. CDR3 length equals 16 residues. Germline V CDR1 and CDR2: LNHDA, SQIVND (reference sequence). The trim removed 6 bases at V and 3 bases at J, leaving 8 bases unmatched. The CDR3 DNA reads TGTGCCAGTAGCCCACAACTAGCGGGAGTAACAGATACGCAGTATTTT. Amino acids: CASSPQLAGVTDTQYF.

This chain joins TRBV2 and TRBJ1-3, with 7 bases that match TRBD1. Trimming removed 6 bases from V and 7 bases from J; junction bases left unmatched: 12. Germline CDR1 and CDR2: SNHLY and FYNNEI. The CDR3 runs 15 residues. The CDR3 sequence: CASSVGKGARNTIYF. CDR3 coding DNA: TGTGCCAGCAGCGTGGGAAAGGGGGCAAGGAACACCATATATTTT. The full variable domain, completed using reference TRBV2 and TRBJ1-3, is EPEVTQTPSHQVTQMGQEVILRCVPISNHLYFYWYRQILGQKVEFLVSFYNNEISEKSEIFDDQFSVERPDGSNFTLKIRSTKLEDSAMYFCASSVGKGARNTIYFGEGSWLTVV.

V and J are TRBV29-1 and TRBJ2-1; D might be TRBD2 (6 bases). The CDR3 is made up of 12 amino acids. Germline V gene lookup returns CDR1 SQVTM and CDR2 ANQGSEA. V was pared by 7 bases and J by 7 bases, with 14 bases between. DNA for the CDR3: TGCAGCGGGCTCCGGGACTCGAATGAGCAGTTCTTC. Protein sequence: CSGLRDSNEQFF.

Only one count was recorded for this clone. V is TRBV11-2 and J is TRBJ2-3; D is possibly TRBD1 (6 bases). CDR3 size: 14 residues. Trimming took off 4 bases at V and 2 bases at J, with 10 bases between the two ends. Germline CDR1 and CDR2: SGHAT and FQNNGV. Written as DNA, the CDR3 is TGTGCCAGCAGCTCGGACAGCCTCACAGATACGCAGTATTTT. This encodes CASSSDSLTDTQYF.

CDR3 coding DNA: TGTGCCAGCAGCCCCTGCAGGTCTAGCGGGAGTGGCGCCCAAGAGACCCAGTACTTC. Its protein product is CASSPCRSSGSGAQETQYF. The J gene is TRBJ2-5, the V gene TRBV9; TRBD2 aligns across 10 bases. The V gene end was trimmed by 4 bases and the J gene end by 1 base; junction bases not matched to a gene: 16. Germline V gives CDR1 SGDLS, CDR2 YYNGEE. The CDR3 totals 19 residues.

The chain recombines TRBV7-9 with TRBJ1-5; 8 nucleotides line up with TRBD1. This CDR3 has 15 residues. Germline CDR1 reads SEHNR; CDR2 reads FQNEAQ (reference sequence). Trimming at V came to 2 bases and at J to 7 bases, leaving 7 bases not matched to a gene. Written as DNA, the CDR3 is TGTGCCAGCAGCTTAACAGGGGGAGCGGCCCAGCCCCAGCATTTT. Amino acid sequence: CASSLTGGAAQPQHF.

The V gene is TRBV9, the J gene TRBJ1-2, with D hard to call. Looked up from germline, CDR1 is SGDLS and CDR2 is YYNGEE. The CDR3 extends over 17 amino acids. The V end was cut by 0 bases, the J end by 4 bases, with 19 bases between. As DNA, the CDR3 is TGTGCCAGCAGCGTAGAAGGCGGAGGTAGGGCGGCCTATGGCTACACCTTC. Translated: CASSVEGGGRAAYGYTF.

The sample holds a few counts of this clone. The CDR3 coding sequence is TGTGCCAGCAGCCCCCGGGACAGGGTCTACGAGCAGTACTTC. This codes for CASSPRDRVYEQYF. V is TRBV7-8 and J is TRBJ2-7; TRBD1 matches at 9 bases. CDR1 and CDR2 from the germline V gene are SGHVS and FQNEAQ. The V and J ends lost 5 bases and 3 bases, in that order; junction bases with no gene match: 5. The CDR3 runs 14 residues. Complete variable domain (other parts from reference TRBV7-8 and TRBJ2-7): GAGVSQSPRYKVAKRGQDVALRCDPISGHVSLFWYQQALGQGPEFLTYFQNEAQLDKSGLPSDRFFAERPEGSVSTLKIQRTQQEDSAVYLCASSPRDRVYEQYFGPGTRLTVT.

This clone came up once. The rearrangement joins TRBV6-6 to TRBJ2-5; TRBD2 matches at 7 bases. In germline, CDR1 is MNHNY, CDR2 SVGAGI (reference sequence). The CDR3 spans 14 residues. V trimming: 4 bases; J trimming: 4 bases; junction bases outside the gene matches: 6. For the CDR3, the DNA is TGTGCCAGCAGTTTGGGGGGGTCTGGAGAGACCCAGTACTTC. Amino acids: CASSLGGSGETQYF.

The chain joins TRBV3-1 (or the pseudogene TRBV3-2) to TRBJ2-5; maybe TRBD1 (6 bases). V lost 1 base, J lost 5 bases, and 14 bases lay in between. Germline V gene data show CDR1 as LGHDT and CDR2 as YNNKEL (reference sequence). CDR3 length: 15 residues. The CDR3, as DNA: TGTGCCAGCAGCCAAGGGGGGCCCTCCGGGGAGACCCAGTACTTC. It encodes CASSQGGPSGETQYF.

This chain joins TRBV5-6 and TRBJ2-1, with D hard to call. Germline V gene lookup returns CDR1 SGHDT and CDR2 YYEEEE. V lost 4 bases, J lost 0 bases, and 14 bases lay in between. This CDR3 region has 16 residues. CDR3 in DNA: TGTGCCAGCAGCGTGAGCGTCCTGAGCTCCTACAATGAGCAGTTCTTC. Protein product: CASSVSVLSSYNEQFF.

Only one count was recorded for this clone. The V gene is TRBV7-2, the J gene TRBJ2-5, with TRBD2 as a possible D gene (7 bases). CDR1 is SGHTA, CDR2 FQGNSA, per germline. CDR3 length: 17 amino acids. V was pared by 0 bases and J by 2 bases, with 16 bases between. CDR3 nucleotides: TGTGCCAGCAGCTTAGCATCATCGCGGGGGACACAAGAGACCCAGTACTTC. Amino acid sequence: CASSLASSRGTQETQYF.

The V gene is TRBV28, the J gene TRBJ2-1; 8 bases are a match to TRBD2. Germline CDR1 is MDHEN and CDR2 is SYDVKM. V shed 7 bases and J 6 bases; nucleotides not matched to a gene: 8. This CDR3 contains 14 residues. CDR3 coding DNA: TGTGCCAGCAAGTTTCGGGAGGGCCTCAATGAGCAGTTCTTC. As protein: CASKFREGLNEQFF.

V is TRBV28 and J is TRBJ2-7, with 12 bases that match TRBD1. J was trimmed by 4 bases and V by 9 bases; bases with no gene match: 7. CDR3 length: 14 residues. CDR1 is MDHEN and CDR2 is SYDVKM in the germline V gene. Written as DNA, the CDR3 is TGTGCCAGTGGGGACAGGGGGCCCATATACGAGCAGTACTTC. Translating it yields CASGDRGPIYEQYF.

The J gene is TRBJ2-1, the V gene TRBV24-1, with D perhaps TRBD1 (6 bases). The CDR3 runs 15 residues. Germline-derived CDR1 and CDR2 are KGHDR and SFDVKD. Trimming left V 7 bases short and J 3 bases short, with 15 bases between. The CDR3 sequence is CATSKPGQRYNEQFF. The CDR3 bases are TGTGCCACCAGCAAACCGGGACAACGCTACAATGAGCAGTTCTTC.

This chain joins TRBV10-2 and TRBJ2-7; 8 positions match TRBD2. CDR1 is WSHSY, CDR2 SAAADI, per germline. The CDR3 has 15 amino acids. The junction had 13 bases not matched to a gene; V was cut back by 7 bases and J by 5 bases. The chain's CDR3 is CASMRGGTSSDEQYF. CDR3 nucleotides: TGCGCCAGCATGAGGGGCGGGACTAGTAGTGACGAGCAGTACTTC.

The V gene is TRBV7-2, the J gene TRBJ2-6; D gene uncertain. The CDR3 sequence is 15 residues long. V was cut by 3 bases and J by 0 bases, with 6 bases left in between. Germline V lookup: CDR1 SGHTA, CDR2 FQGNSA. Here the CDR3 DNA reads TGTGCCAGCAGCTTGTCGTCCTCTGGGGCCAACGTCCTGACTTTC. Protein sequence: CASSLSSSGANVLTF.

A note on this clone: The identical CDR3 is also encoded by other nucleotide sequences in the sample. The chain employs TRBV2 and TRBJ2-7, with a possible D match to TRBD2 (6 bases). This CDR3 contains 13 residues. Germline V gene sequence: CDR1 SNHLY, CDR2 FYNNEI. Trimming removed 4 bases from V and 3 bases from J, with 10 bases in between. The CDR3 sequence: CASSVGLSYEQYF. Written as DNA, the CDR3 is TGTGCCAGCAGTGTGGGACTGAGCTACGAGCAGTACTTC.

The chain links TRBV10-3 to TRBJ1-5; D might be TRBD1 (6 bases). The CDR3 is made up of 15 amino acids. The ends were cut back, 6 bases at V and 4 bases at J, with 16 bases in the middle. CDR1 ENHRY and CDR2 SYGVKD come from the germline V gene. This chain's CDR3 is CAIRADRTENQPQHF. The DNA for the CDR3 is TGTGCCATCAGAGCTGACAGGACGGAGAATCAGCCCCAGCATTTT.

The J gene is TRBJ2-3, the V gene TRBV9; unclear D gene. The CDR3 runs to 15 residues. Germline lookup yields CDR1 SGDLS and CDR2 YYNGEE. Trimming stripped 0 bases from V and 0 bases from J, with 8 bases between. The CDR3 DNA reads TGTGCCAGCAGCGTAGGAATAGCTAGCACAGATACGCAGTATTTT. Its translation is CASSVGIASTDTQYF.

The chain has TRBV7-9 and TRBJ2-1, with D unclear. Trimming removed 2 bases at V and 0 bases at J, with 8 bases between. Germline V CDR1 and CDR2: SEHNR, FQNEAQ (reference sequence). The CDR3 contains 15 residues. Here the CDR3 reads CASSLYLDSYNEQFF. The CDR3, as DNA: TGTGCCAGCAGCTTATACCTAGACTCCTACAATGAGCAGTTCTTC. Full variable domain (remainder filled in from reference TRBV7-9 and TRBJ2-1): DTGVSQNPRHKITKRGQNVTFRCDPISEHNRLYWYRQTLGQGPEFLTYFQNEAQLEKSRLLSDRFSAERPKGSFSTLEIQRTEQGDSAMYLCASSLYLDSYNEQFFGPGTRLTVL.

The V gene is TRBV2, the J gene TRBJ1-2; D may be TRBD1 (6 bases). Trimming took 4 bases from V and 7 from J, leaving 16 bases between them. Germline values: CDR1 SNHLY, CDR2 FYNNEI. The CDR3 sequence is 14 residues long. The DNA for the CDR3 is TGTGCCAGCAGTGGGGACATAAGCCGGAGTGGCTACACCTTC. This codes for CASSGDISRSGYTF.

The CDR3 sequence is CASSHEGVEQYF. For the CDR3, the DNA is TGTGCCAGCAGCCATGAAGGGGTCGAGCAGTACTTC. This chain joins TRBV7-9 and TRBJ2-7, with D possibly being TRBD1 (5 bases). Trimming pared 5 bases from V and 6 bases from J, leaving 11 bases between. Germline V gene lookup returns CDR1 SEHNR and CDR2 FQNEAQ (reference sequence). This CDR3 comprises 12 residues.

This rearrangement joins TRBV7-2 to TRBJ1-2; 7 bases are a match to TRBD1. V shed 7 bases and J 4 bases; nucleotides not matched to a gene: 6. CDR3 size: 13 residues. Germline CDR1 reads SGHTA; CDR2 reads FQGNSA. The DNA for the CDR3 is TGTGCCAGCAACAGGGGCCCGTCCTATGGCTACACCTTC. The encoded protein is CASNRGPSYGYTF.

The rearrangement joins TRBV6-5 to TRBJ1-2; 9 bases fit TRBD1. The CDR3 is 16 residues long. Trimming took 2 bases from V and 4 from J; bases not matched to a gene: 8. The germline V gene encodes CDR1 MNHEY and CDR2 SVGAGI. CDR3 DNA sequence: TGTGCCAGCAGTTACGGGAGGGGACAGGGATCCTATGGCTACACCTTC. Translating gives CASSYGRGQGSYGYTF.

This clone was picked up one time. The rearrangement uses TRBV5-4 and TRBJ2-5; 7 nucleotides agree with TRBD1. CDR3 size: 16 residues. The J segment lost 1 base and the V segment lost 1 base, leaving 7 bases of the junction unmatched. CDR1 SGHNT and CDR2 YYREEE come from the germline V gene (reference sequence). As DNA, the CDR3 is TGTGCCAGCAGCTTGCGTGAGGACAGGAGCCAAGAGACCCAGTACTTC. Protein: CASSLREDRSQETQYF.